This entry describes one T cell receptor (beta chain). What antigen it recognizes has not been identified. Within one base of it there is no much larger clone, and no base qualities were kept. TCRbeta CDR3 regions were amplified from genomic DNA using the immunoSEQ Assay, a bias-controlled multiplex PCR. On the study's bioinformatics: Nucleated cell counts per sample were estimated from amplification of reference gene primers within the assay. To quantify the absolute abundance of each unique TCRbeta CDR3 rearrangement, sequence reads were collapsed and filtered. For each sample, productive Simpson clonality was calculated as the square root of Simpson's diversity index over productive rearrangements. Not all clones reach the TCRdb copy of this immuneACCESS table, which keeps in-frame sequences only. Checked studies attribute under half of the gap to unresolved V genes and leave the rest unexplained. V and J calls and clone size are those listed in that table; D and trimming were worked out from the DNA. Recorded for this sample are roughly 93,000 clones; more than 75% of them occurred a single time. The ten largest clones capture more than 1% of the sample.

The record originates from a study of blood T cell repertoires in COVID-19 (TCRdb year 2020). Turning to the overall study: Samples from collaborators originated in the United States, Italy and Spain and spanned both the acute and convalescent phases of COVID-19. The prospective study material was composed of cDNA or gDNA derived from T cells, B-cell-depleted T cells, or PBMCs. The samples were drawn from the first 160 participants of the ongoing ImmuneRACE study and from over a thousand subjects provided by 6 global collaborators. Subjects who had been exposed to COVID-19, were actively infected with it, or had recovered from it provided the deeply sampled blood TCRbeta repertoires that made up the dataset. Where available, HLA class I and class II types were obtained from metadata supplied by the sample provider rather than from assay-based typing. The repertoires were released in a freely available public database meant as a resource for research on the immune response to SARS-CoV-2. Sample metadata almost always included a de-identified subject ID, COVID-19 status, age in years and sex.

Study-wide conclusions, independent of this receptor: How much clinical and demographic metadata was included differed by source and by participant, and the metadata was provided uncurated.

The collaborating institutions used their own protocols to collect whole blood in K2EDTA tubes. For TCRbeta analysis, collaborator samples were shipped as frozen whole blood, as isolated PBMCs, or as DNA extracted from either sample type. CDR3 length: 16 amino acids, cysteine to phenylalanine. This entry keeps only the CDR3 DNA: 48 bases, framed from base 1. In the germline V gene, CDR1 corresponds to SGHAT and CDR2 to FQNNGV. Trimming accounts for 5 bases at V and 6 bases at J, while the number of junction bases matched to no gene is 9. Sequencing was done on a sample of peripheral blood. The receptor comes from a human donor in a cohort sampled during active COVID-19. The chain uses TRBV11-2 and TRBJ2-1, with 11 bases in between that match TRBD2. The sequence in DNA is TGTGCCAGCAGCGTTAGCGGGAGGGCCGTTGGCAATGAGCAGTTCTTC. It is translated as CASSVSGRAVGNEQFF. The CDR3 plus the reference TRBV11-2 and TRBJ2-1 genes for the other parts give the full variable domain: EAGVAQSPRYKIIEKRQSVAFWCNPISGHATLYWYQQILGQGPKLLIQFQNNGVVDDSQLPKDRFSAERLKGVDSTLKIQPAKLEDSAVYLCASSVSGRAVGNEQFFGPGTRLTVL.